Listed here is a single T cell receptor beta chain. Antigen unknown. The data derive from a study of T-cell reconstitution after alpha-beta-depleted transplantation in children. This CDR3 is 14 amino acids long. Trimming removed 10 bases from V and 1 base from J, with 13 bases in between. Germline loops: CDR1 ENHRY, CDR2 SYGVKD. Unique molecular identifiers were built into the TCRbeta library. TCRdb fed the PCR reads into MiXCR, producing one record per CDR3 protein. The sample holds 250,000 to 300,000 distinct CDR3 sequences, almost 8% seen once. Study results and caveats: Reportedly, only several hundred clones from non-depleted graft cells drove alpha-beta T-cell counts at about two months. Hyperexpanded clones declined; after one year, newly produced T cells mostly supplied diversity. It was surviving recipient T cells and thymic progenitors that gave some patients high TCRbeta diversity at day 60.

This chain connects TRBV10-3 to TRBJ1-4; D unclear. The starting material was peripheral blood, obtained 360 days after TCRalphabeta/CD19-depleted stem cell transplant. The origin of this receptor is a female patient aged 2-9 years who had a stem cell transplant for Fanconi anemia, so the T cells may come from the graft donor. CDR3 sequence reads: CATQQILTNEKLFF. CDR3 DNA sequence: TGTGCCACCCAACAGATACTAACTAATGAAAAACTGTTTTTT.